This is a list of T cell receptor beta chains from one sample in a study of blood T cells in healthy people across ages. TCRdb re-called the 5' RACE reads with MiXCR, one entry per CDR3 protein. This sample has some 710,000 distinct CDR3 sequences, with over 20% found just once. The specimen sequenced was blood. The receptors were gathered from a man between 70 and 80 years old in good health. Both conserved end residues are part of each CDR3. D genes are given only for firm matches. Clone size appears in some rows only: once, few, many, or a class for an expanded clone.

>TRBJ2-3|TRBV20-1|few|TRBD2
CSARDRSSGGTTDTQYF
TGCAGTGCTAGAGATCGGAGTAGCGGGGGAACCACAGATACGCAGTATTTT
>TRBJ1-6|TRBV12-3/TRBV12-4|NA|NA
CASSPGRGNSPLHF
TGTGCCAGCAGTCCTGGGCGGGGAAATTCACCCCTCCACTTT
>TRBJ2-7|TRBV20-1|NA|NA
CSARGGVDEQYF
TGCAGTGCTAGGGGGGGCGTAGACGAGCAGTACTTC
>TRBJ1-2|TRBV18|few|NA
CASSPVADIGRPGYTF
TGTGCCAGCTCACCGGTTGCCGACATAGGGCGTCCTGGCTACACCTTC
>TRBJ2-5|TRBV6-1|few|NA
CASSGAHWRVQETQYF
TGTGCCAGCAGTGGGGCCCACTGGCGGGTGCAAGAGACCCAGTACTTC
>TRBJ2-4|TRBV5-6|NA|TRBD1
CASSGRDRAKNIQYF
TGTGCCAGCAGCGGCAGGGACAGAGCCAAAAACATTCAGTACTTC
>TRBJ2-5|TRBV29-1|NA|NA
CSVDFGGQETQHF
TGCAGCGTTGATTTTGGAGGGCAAGAGACCCAGCACTTC
>TRBJ2-5|TRBV21-1|few|NA
CASSKQTVQETQYF
TGTGCCAGCAGCAAACAGACAGTCCAAGAGACCCAGTACTTC
>TRBJ1-2|TRBV12-3/TRBV12-4|few|NA
CASSFDPGTNYGYTF
TGTGCCAGCAGTTTCGATCCAGGGACTAACTATGGCTACACCTTC
>TRBJ1-5|TRBV20-1|few|NA
CSAKTQGGQPQHF
TGCAGTGCTAAGACGCAGGGAGGTCAGCCCCAGCATTTT
>TRBJ2-5|TRBV6-6|NA|NA
CASSFTGRMGKETQYF
TGTGCCAGCAGTTTCACCGGACGGATGGGGAAAGAGACCCAGTACTTC
>TRBJ2-7|TRBV3-1|NA|NA
CASSQTSGEQYF
TGTGCCAGCAGCCAAACGTCCGGCGAGCAGTACTTC
>TRBJ2-3|TRBV11-2|NA|TRBD2
CASSPTMSGGRDTQYF
TGTGCCAGCAGCCCAACTATGAGCGGGGGTAGGGATACGCAGTATTTT
>TRBJ2-5|TRBV14|NA|NA
CASSQVLGGQTQYF
TGTGCCAGCAGCCAAGTTCTTGGGGGCCAGACCCAGTACTTC
>TRBJ2-3|TRBV9|NA|NA
CASSENPGATDTQYF
TGTGCCAGCAGCGAGAACCCGGGAGCCACAGATACGCAGTATTTT
>TRBJ2-1|TRBV12-3/TRBV12-4|NA|NA
CASTRDRLSYNEQFF
TGTGCCAGCACCCGTGACAGACTCTCCTACAATGAGCAGTTCTTC
>TRBJ2-1|TRBV29-1|few|NA
CSAKRGSGLLSSYNEQFF
TGCAGCGCCAAACGAGGATCGGGACTCCTAAGCTCCTACAATGAGCAGTTCTTC
>TRBJ2-3|TRBV7-9|NA|TRBD2
CASSSIAGGNTDTQYF
TGTGCCAGCAGCTCCATAGCGGGGGGAAACACAGATACGCAGTATTTT
>TRBJ2-5|TRBV19|NA|NA
CASSFGHDQETQYF
TGTGCCAGTAGCTTCGGACACGACCAAGAGACCCAGTACTTC
>TRBJ2-5|TRBV6-4|NA|TRBD2
CASSDRAGEQYF
TGTGCCAGCAGTGACAGGGCGGGGGAGCAGTACTTC
>TRBJ2-1|TRBV5-1|many|NA
CASSLHGPNEQFF
TGCGCCAGCAGCCTGCATGGGCCGAATGAGCAGTTCTTC
>TRBJ2-3|TRBV7-6|NA|NA
CASSLSQVSGSSTDTQYF
TGTGCCAGCAGCTTAAGCCAGGTGTCCGGATCTAGCACAGATACGCAGTATTTT
>TRBJ2-5|TRBV7-9|many|TRBD1
CASSLEGQKQETQYF
TGTGCCAGCAGCTTAGAGGGACAGAAACAAGAGACCCAGTACTTC
>TRBJ2-5|TRBV5-5|few|TRBD2
CASSPGMAGGKETQYF
TGTGCCAGCAGCCCTGGTATGGCGGGGGGGAAAGAGACCCAGTACTTC
>TRBJ2-3|TRBV20-1|few|TRBD2
CSVATSGGGDTQYF
TGCAGTGTCGCGACTAGCGGGGGGGGAGATACGCAGTATTTT
>TRBJ2-1|TRBV12-5|many|TRBD2
CASGLVLAGGYNEQFF
TGTGCTAGTGGTTTGGTATTAGCGGGAGGGTACAATGAGCAGTTCTTC
>TRBJ1-5|TRBV5-5|many|TRBD1
CASSGGTGNSNQPQHF
TGTGCCAGCAGCGGCGGGACAGGGAATAGCAATCAGCCCCAGCATTTT
>TRBJ2-3|TRBV28|few|TRBD2
CATKTSGGYTSTDTQYF
TGTGCCACCAAGACTAGCGGGGGGTATACAAGCACAGATACGCAGTATTTT
>TRBJ2-5|TRBV10-3|NA|TRBD1
CAISGGTGAREQYF
TGTGCCATCAGTGGGGGGACAGGGGCTCGGGAGCAGTACTTC
>TRBJ2-1|TRBV5-6|NA|TRBD1
CASSITGTAYNEQFF
TGTGCCAGCAGCATTACCGGGACAGCCTACAATGAGCAGTTCTTC
>TRBJ2-3|TRBV6-5|few|NA
CASSYSPNRADTQYF
TGTGCCAGCAGTTACTCGCCCAACCGGGCGGATACGCAGTATTTT
>TRBJ2-7|TRBV5-1|few|TRBD2
CASSLSAGNYEQYF
TGCGCCAGCAGCTTGTCAGCGGGGAATTACGAGCAGTACTTC
>TRBJ2-3|TRBV29-1|NA|NA
CSVGNGSTDTQYF
TGCAGCGTTGGTAACGGGAGCACAGATACGCAGTATTTT